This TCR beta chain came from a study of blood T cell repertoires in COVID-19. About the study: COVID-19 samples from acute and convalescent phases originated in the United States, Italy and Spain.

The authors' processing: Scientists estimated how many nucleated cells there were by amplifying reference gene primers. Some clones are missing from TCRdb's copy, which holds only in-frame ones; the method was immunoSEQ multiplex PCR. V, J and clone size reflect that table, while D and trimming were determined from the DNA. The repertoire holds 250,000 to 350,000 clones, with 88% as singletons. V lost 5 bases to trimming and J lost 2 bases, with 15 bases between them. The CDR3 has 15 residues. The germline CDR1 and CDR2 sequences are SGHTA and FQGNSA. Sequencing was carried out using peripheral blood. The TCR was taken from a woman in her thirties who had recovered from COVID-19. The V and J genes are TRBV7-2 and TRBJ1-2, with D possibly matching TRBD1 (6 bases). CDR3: CASSPSRGPNYGYTF. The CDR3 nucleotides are TGTGCCAGCAGCCCCTCCAGGGGACCAAACTATGGCTACACCTTC.